The 27 T cell receptor beta chains below all came from one sample that was sequenced in a study of blood T cells in healthy people across ages. For the second PCR, which ran for about 6 to 11 cycles, a sample-barcoded 5' primer and a J-beta primer mix were used. TCRdb redid the calling of the 5' RACE reads with MiXCR, one entry per CDR3 protein. The table records over a million distinct CDR3 sequences, less than 50% of them present only once. The sample was blood. These TCRs come from a woman aged 55-69 years in good health.

V is TRBV7-9 and J is TRBJ1-2; no clear D gene. The CDR3 length is 14 residues. Germline V gene data show CDR1 as SEHNR and CDR2 as FQNEAQ (reference sequence). Trimming removed 4 bases from V and 2 bases from J, with 11 bases in between. The CDR3 DNA reads TGTGCCAGCAGCTCTCCCTCCGGCAACTATGGCTACACCTTC. This encodes CASSSPSGNYGYTF.

This clonotype was counted between two and nine times. The chain links TRBV6-2 or TRBV6-3 to TRBJ2-4, with D perhaps matching TRBD1 (6 bases). The V end lost 4 bases, the J end lost 0 bases, and 22 bases lay between the germline ends. Germline-derived CDR1 and CDR2 are MNHEY and SVGEGT. The CDR3 runs to 19 residues. The DNA for the CDR3 is TGTGCCAGCAGTTTTTCTGGGCAACAGGGAATTCTAGCCAAAAACATTCAGTACTTC. This encodes CASSFSGQQGILAKNIQYF.

The chain employs TRBV7-6 and TRBJ2-4; 11 bases line up with TRBD2. Germline V gene data show CDR1 as SGHVS and CDR2 as FNYEAQ. With V trimmed by 4 bases and J by 13 bases, 18 bases remained unmatched. This CDR3 contains 17 residues. CDR3 protein: CASSYQGITSGRDKQYF. The CDR3 region has the DNA TGTGCCAGCAGCTACCAGGGAATTACTAGCGGGAGAGACAAGCAGTACTTC.

The count of this clonotype is one. Relative to the germline gene, one junction end is altered; a read error may explain this. The V gene is TRBV12-3 or TRBV12-4, the J gene TRBJ2-5, with 10 bases matching TRBD1. CDR3 length equals 15 residues. The CDR3 DNA sequence: TGTGGCAGCAGTTTAGGGGACAGGGGAGAAGAGACCCAGTACTTC. Its translation is CGSSLGDRGEETQYF.

The chain joins TRBV28 to TRBJ2-1; 10 bases line up with TRBD1. The CDR3 is 16 amino acids. After removal of 2 bases from V and 6 bases from J, the junction contained 7 bases not matched to a gene. The germline V gene has CDR1 MDHEN and CDR2 SYDVKM. The CDR3 loop is CASSLPGQGRSNEQFF. The DNA of the CDR3 is TGTGCCAGCAGTTTACCGGGACAGGGGAGATCCAATGAGCAGTTCTTC. Full variable domain (outside the CDR3, taken from reference TRBV28 and TRBJ2-1): DVKVTQSSRYLVKRTGEKVFLECVQDMDHENMFWYRQDPGLGLRLIYFSYDVKMKEKGDIPEGYSVSREKKERFSLILESASTNQTSMYLCASSLPGQGRSNEQFFGPGTRLTVL.

The V gene is TRBV6-2 or TRBV6-3, the J gene TRBJ1-5; no definite D call. Per germline, CDR1 MNHEY and CDR2 SVGEGT. The CDR3 is 17 residues long. V was shortened by 7 bases and J by 0 bases, with 19 bases between the two germline ends. CDR3 in DNA: TGTGCCAGCACCTCTGCACGTGTTAGGAGTAGCAATCAGCCCCAGCATTTT. Translating it yields CASTSARVRSSNQPQHF.

The rearrangement joins TRBV9 to TRBJ1-2; no clear D gene. From germline, CDR1 is SGDLS and CDR2 YYNGEE. The CDR3 loop spans 12 amino acids. The V end was cut by 0 bases, the J end by 7 bases, with 7 bases between. CDR3 nucleotides: TGTGCCAGCAGCGTAGGACACAGTGGCTACACCTTC. Translating it yields CASSVGHSGYTF.

The rearrangement joins TRBV3-1 to TRBJ2-7; the D call may be TRBD1 or TRBD2 (7 bases each). Trimming pared 4 bases from V and 6 bases from J, leaving 19 bases between. Looked up from germline, CDR1 is LGHDT and CDR2 is YNNKEL (reference sequence). The CDR3 has 15 amino acids. CDR3 amino acids: CASSRRGQGLSEQYF. In DNA, the CDR3 is TGTGCCAGCAGCCGGAGGGGGCAGGGACTAAGCGAGCAGTACTTC.

The CDR3 DNA sequence: TGCAGCATAAGCGGGGGGACCTACAATGAGCAGTTCTTC. The encoded protein is CSISGGTYNEQFF. This chain joins TRBV29-1 and TRBJ2-1, with TRBD2 matching 9 bases. The V gene's germline CDR1 is SQVTM and CDR2 ANQGSEA. This CDR3 spans 13 amino acids. V was clipped by 8 bases and J by 2 bases; unmatched bases: 4.

This chain links TRBV4-2 with TRBJ2-6, with a possible D match to TRBD1 (6 bases). The germline CDR1 and CDR2 sequences are LGHNA and YNFKEQ. The CDR3 sequence is 19 residues long. The V and J ends lost 0 bases and 0 bases respectively, with 15 bases between them. The CDR3 region has the DNA TGTGCCAGCAGCCAAGATCGCCCGGGACAACTCTCTGGGGCCAACGTCCTGACTTTC. This encodes CASSQDRPGQLSGANVLTF.

The gene calls are TRBV30 and TRBJ2-3, with D maybe TRBD1 (5 bases). The CDR3 length is 13 residues. Trimming left V 2 bases short and J 4 bases short, with 10 bases between. Germline V gives CDR1 GTSNPN, CDR2 SVGIG (reference sequence). The CDR3 coding sequence is TGTGCCTGGAGTTTAGGGGTACCAGATACGCAGTATTTT. It specifies CAWSLGVPDTQYF.

The V call is TRBV6-1, the J call TRBJ1-1; D remains unclear. V lost 6 bases and J 3 bases, leaving 11 bases between the germline ends. Germline V gene lookup returns CDR1 MNHNS and CDR2 SASEGT. The CDR3 covers 13 residues. The CDR3: CASRVAGDTEAFF. The CDR3 bases are TGTGCCAGCAGGGTGGCTGGGGACACTGAAGCTTTCTTT.

The gene calls are TRBV29-1 and TRBJ2-5; no definite D call. Germline assignment: CDR1 SQVTM and CDR2 ANQGSEA. The CDR3 loop spans 14 amino acids. Trimming took off 7 bases at V and 11 bases at J, with 26 bases between the two ends. CDR3 region: CSAAVTPRTTEQYF. CDR3 in DNA: TGCAGCGCTGCAGTGACCCCCCGCACCACTGAGCAGTACTTC.

The V gene is TRBV2, the J gene TRBJ2-2, with TRBD2 matching 9 bases. The junction had 14 bases not matched to a gene; V was cut back by 4 bases and J by 5 bases. The CDR3 contains 18 residues. Germline-derived CDR1 and CDR2 are SNHLY and FYNNEI. This chain's CDR3 is CASSGPEAGGPVTGELFF. The DNA of the CDR3 is TGTGCCAGCAGTGGCCCCGAGGCGGGAGGGCCGGTAACCGGGGAGCTGTTTTTT.

The rearrangement joins TRBV6-5 to TRBJ2-1; 14 bases fit TRBD2. This CDR3 contains 16 residues. With V trimmed by 4 bases and J by 13 bases, 12 bases remained unmatched. CDR1 is MNHEY and CDR2 is SVGAGI in the germline V gene. The CDR3 coding sequence is TGTGCCAGCAGTTCGGGACTAGCGGGAGTAGGGGAGACCCAGTTCTTC. Translated, it gives CASSSGLAGVGETQFF.

The V gene is TRBV5-1, the J gene TRBJ2-4; 10 positions match TRBD1. The closer fit of TRBJ2-7 to the DNA end suggests the J call may be wrong. The germline V gene encodes CDR1 SGHRS and CDR2 YFSETQ. CDR3 length: 14 residues. CDR3 loop: CASSGTGVKNEQYF. CDR3 DNA: TGCGCCAGCAGCGGGACAGGGGTGAAGAACGAGCAGTACTTC.

The gene calls are TRBV27 and TRBJ2-7; D is possibly TRBD1 (6 bases). CDR3 length equals 15 residues. The germline V and J ends were trimmed by 5 bases and 1 base, with 15 bases remaining between them. In germline, CDR1 is MNHEY, CDR2 SMNVEV (reference sequence). CDR3 protein: CASSTRRTASYEQYF. The CDR3 nucleotides read TGTGCCAGCAGTACCCGGAGGACAGCATCCTACGAGCAGTACTTC.

This chain joins TRBV20-1 and TRBJ2-7; D is perhaps TRBD1 (5 bases). V was trimmed by 6 bases and J by 6 bases, leaving 18 bases between them. The CDR3 sequence is 13 residues long. Germline CDR1 and CDR2: DFQATT and SNEGSKA (reference sequence). The CDR3 bases are TGCAGTGCAAGACAGCCCGCCACCTGCGAGCAGTACTTC. Protein: CSARQPATCEQYF.

The chain has TRBV5-1 and TRBJ2-1; possibly TRBD2 for D (5 bases). The CDR3 covers 16 residues. The germline V gene encodes CDR1 SGHRS and CDR2 YFSETQ. V lost 0 bases to trimming and J lost 0 bases, with 10 bases between them. The CDR3, as DNA: TGCGCCAGCAGCTTGGTTAGCGCCGGCTCCTACAATGAGCAGTTCTTC. It codes for CASSLVSAGSYNEQFF.

The genes are TRBV5-1 and TRBJ2-7, with 14 bases aligning to TRBD2. Germline assignment: CDR1 SGHRS and CDR2 YFSETQ. Trimming took 4 bases from V and 3 from J; bases not matched to a gene: 6. This CDR3 spans 16 amino acids. Here the CDR3 DNA reads TGCGCCAGCAGCACCGGGACTAGCGGGAGCCTCTACGAGCAGTACTTC. Residues: CASSTGTSGSLYEQYF.

The chain couples TRBV20-1 to TRBJ2-5; the match to TRBD1 covers 11 bases. This CDR3 is 15 amino acids long. The V gene end was trimmed by 1 base and the J gene end by 1 base; junction bases not matched to a gene: 2. Germline assignment: CDR1 DFQATT and CDR2 SNEGSKA (reference sequence). Written as DNA, the CDR3 is TGCAGTGCTAGAGCCGGGACAGGGGGCCAAGAGACCCAGTACTTC. As protein: CSARAGTGGQETQYF.

This clonotype came up a few times. The rearrangement joins TRBV12-3 or TRBV12-4 to TRBJ2-5, with 8 nucleotides matching TRBD2. J lost 10 bases, V lost 6 bases, and 13 bases had no gene match. The CDR3 loop spans 14 amino acids. The DNA of the CDR3 is TGTGCCAGCAGCCGGGGGGGGGACGGTACGGGCCAGTACTTC. Translated: CASSRGGDGTGQYF.

This clonotype has just a few counts. The CDR3 DNA is TGTGCCAGCAGCTTTGTCAAGGGGGACAATGAGCAGTTCTTC. This encodes CASSFVKGDNEQFF. The rearrangement links TRBV7-9 to TRBJ2-1, with D possibly TRBD1 on 6 matching bases. CDR1 is SEHNR and CDR2 is FQNEAQ in the germline V gene (reference sequence). The CDR3 covers 14 residues. Trimming removed 3 bases from V and 5 bases from J, with 11 bases in between. Full variable domain (missing parts from reference TRBV7-9 and TRBJ2-1): DTGVSQNPRHKITKRGQNVTFRCDPISEHNRLYWYRQTLGQGPEFLTYFQNEAQLEKSRLLSDRFSAERPKGSFSTLEIQRTEQGDSAMYLCASSFVKGDNEQFFGPGTRLTVL.

This sequence joins TRBV29-1 and TRBJ2-5, with 9 bases lining up with TRBD1. CDR3 length: 14 residues. Germline assignment: CDR1 SQVTM and CDR2 ANQGSEA. V was clipped by 6 bases and J by 2 bases; unmatched bases: 7. The CDR3 sequence: CSVGQGIIQETQYF. In DNA, the CDR3 is TGCAGCGTAGGACAGGGGATTATTCAAGAGACCCAGTACTTC.

The chain recombines TRBV15 with TRBJ2-3, with D possibly being TRBD2 (6 bases). The germline V gene has CDR1 LNHNV and CDR2 YYDKDF (reference sequence). V was trimmed by 8 bases and J by 0 bases, leaving 15 bases between them. CDR3 length: 15 residues. The CDR3 DNA reads as TGTGCCACCTCCGGGGGAGAACCTAGCACAGATACGCAGTATTTT. Translation gives CATSGGEPSTDTQYF.

This clonotype was seen a handful of times. The V and J genes are TRBV29-1 and TRBJ1-4, with D perhaps TRBD1 (6 bases). Germline CDR1 is SQVTM and CDR2 is ANQGSEA. The CDR3 contains 14 residues. Trimming left V 3 bases short and J 8 bases short, with 16 bases between. The CDR3 reads CSVDPAGVGEKLFF. In DNA, the CDR3 is TGCAGCGTTGATCCGGCAGGGGTTGGGGAAAAACTGTTTTTT.

The chain recombines TRBV13 with TRBJ1-1; no definite D call. The germline gives CDR1 PRHDT, CDR2 FYEKMQ (reference sequence). V was pared by 5 bases and J by 4 bases, with 5 bases between. CDR3 length: 11 amino acids. Written as DNA, the CDR3 is TGTGCCAGCAGCCAAGTCACTGAAGCTTTCTTT. Residues: CASSQVTEAFF.